The 13 T cell receptor beta chains below all came from one sample that was sequenced in a study of Tregs in tolerant kidney transplant recipients. Sequencing was performed with immunoSEQ multiplex PCR; in TCRdb, only in-frame clones are kept and a portion is missing. The table has about 72,000 clones, roughly 92% seen once. The sample consisted of CD8+ T cells from blood, taken before the transplant. The receptors originated from a human donor who received a combined kidney and bone marrow transplant.

The V call is TRBV11-2, the J call TRBJ2-7; TRBD1 aligns across 9 bases. This CDR3 contains 16 residues. From germline, CDR1 is SGHAT and CDR2 FQNNGV. Germline trimming cut 5 bases from V and 3 bases from J; bases unmatched to any gene: 11. This CDR3 reads CASSVSTGGGFYEQYF. In DNA form, the CDR3 reads TGTGCCAGCAGCGTATCGACAGGGGGTGGGTTCTACGAGCAGTACTTC.

The chain links TRBV4-1 to TRBJ2-7; D gene unclear. Trimming stripped 1 base from V and 5 bases from J, with 6 bases between. The CDR3 length is 12 residues. Germline V gene data show CDR1 as MGHRA and CDR2 as YSYEKL. The CDR3 spells CASSQVVDEQYF. The CDR3 DNA is TGCGCCAGCAGCCAAGTAGTAGACGAGCAGTACTTC.

This chain uses TRBV9 with TRBJ2-7, with 9 bases identical to TRBD1. Germline assignment: CDR1 SGDLS and CDR2 YYNGEE. The CDR3 is 18 amino acids. J was trimmed by 0 bases and V by 3 bases; bases with no gene match: 13. The CDR3 spells CASSADGDREGSSYEQYF. The CDR3 bases are TGTGCCAGCAGCGCCGACGGGGACAGGGAGGGAAGCTCCTACGAGCAGTACTTC.

The chain combines TRBV29-1 with TRBJ1-4; 7 positions agree with TRBD1. This CDR3 contains 16 residues. CDR1 is SQVTM and CDR2 is ANQGSEA in the germline V gene. V was pared by 5 bases and J by 7 bases, with 16 bases of the junction left unmatched. This CDR3 is CSVWGIGQDGGEKLFF. Written as DNA, the CDR3 is TGCAGCGTTTGGGGAATCGGACAGGACGGTGGTGAAAAACTGTTTTTT.

The chain is built from TRBV5-6 and TRBJ2-5; D remains unclear. Germline lookup yields CDR1 SGHDT and CDR2 YYEEEE. This CDR3 has 12 residues. Trimming removed 3 bases from V and 0 bases from J, with 3 bases in between. This CDR3 is CASSSYQETQYF. CDR3 nucleotide sequence: TGTGCCAGCAGCTCGTACCAAGAGACCCAGTACTTC.

The chain joins TRBV2 to TRBJ2-3; TRBD2 matches at 9 bases. The CDR3 is 15 residues long. V gave up 7 bases and J gave up 5 bases; unmatched junction bases: 10. Germline loops: CDR1 SNHLY, CDR2 FYNNEI. In DNA form, the CDR3 reads TGTGCCAGCATGCCCGCGGGGGGGATTTTAGATACGCAGTATTTT. Protein: CASMPAGGILDTQYF.

The J gene is TRBJ2-1, the V gene TRBV18; TRBD2 aligns across 12 bases. V lost 3 bases to trimming and J lost 6 bases; unmatched junction nucleotides: 6. The CDR3 spans 16 residues. Germline V gives CDR1 KGHSH, CDR2 LQKENI. The CDR3 sequence: CASSPGLAGSGNEQFF. As DNA, the CDR3 is TGTGCCAGCTCACCTGGACTAGCGGGATCGGGCAATGAGCAGTTCTTC.

The chain joins TRBV7-9 to TRBJ1-4; the match to TRBD1 covers 9 bases. Germline V gene lookup returns CDR1 SEHNR and CDR2 FQNEAQ (reference sequence). V was clipped by 3 bases and J by 2 bases; unmatched bases: 4. The CDR3 spans 16 residues. The DNA for the CDR3 is TGTGCCAGCAGCTTCTTAACAGGGGGCACTAATGAAAAACTGTTTTTT. The encoded protein is CASSFLTGGTNEKLFF.

The rearrangement links TRBV5-4 to TRBJ2-5; 10 nucleotides agree with TRBD2. Germline V gene lookup returns CDR1 SGHNT and CDR2 YYREEE (reference sequence). The CDR3 covers 18 residues. After removal of 1 base from V and 5 bases from J, the junction contained 14 bases not matched to a gene. CDR3 DNA: TGTGCCAGCAGCTTGTTTTACGCTAGCGGGAGCTTTTGGGAGACCCAGTACTTC. It translates to CASSLFYASGSFWETQYF.

V and J are TRBV6-6 and TRBJ2-3, with D maybe TRBD1 (7 bases). The CDR3 sequence is 14 residues long. Trimming cost V 4 bases and J 5 bases, with 13 bases left between them. The V gene's germline CDR1 is MNHNY and CDR2 SVGAGI (reference sequence). For the CDR3, the DNA is TGTGCCAGCAGTTCAGGGGGGTTAGGAGATACGCAGTATTTT. It specifies CASSSGGLGDTQYF.

The V call is TRBV29-1, the J call TRBJ2-7, with 8 bases aligning to TRBD2. The CDR3 extends over 13 amino acids. Losses at the gene ends were 6 bases for V and 2 bases for J; bases not matched to a gene: 6. The V gene's germline CDR1 is SQVTM and CDR2 ANQGSEA. CDR3 protein: CSVDGGETYEQYF. CDR3 nucleotides: TGCAGCGTCGACGGGGGGGAAACCTACGAGCAGTACTTC.

V and J are TRBV15 and TRBJ2-1; D is unclear. The length of the CDR3 is 14 residues. Trimming took off 3 bases at V and 4 bases at J, with 10 bases between the two ends. Per the germline V gene, CDR1 is LNHNV and CDR2 is YYDKDF (reference sequence). The CDR3 is CATSRAVRYNEQFF. The CDR3 bases are TGTGCCACCAGCAGGGCGGTGAGGTACAATGAGCAGTTCTTC.

This chain connects TRBV13 to TRBJ2-1; the match to TRBD2 covers 11 bases. The CDR3 runs 15 residues. Germline CDR1 is PRHDT and CDR2 is FYEKMQ (reference sequence). The ends lost 5 bases at V and 4 bases at J; junction bases unmatched: 4. The CDR3 region is CASSGTSGAYNEQFF. The CDR3 DNA follows: TGTGCCAGCAGCGGGACTAGCGGTGCGTACAATGAGCAGTTCTTC.